This entry lists 10 T cell receptor beta chains sequenced from one sample in a study of glioma-infiltrating T cells after dendritic cell vaccination. Here immunoSEQ multiplex PCR was the method, and the copy in TCRdb shows in-frame clones only, minus some. In the table there are tens of thousands of clones, about four fifths of which are singletons. Time point in this sample: after dendritic cell vaccination, including at tumor progression/relapse. The sample consisted of blood, taken after dendritic cell vaccination. These receptors all stem from a human donor with glioblastoma.

This chain connects TRBV19 to TRBJ1-4; D remains unclear. CDR3 size: 15 residues. The germline V gene has CDR1 LNHDA and CDR2 SQIVND (reference sequence). The V end was cut by 5 bases, the J end by 7 bases, with 17 bases between. DNA for the CDR3: TGTGCCAGTAGTCTCTCGCGGGAGGGTAGTGAAAAACTGTTTTTT. Its protein product is CASSLSREGSEKLFF.

This sequence joins TRBV7-2 and TRBJ1-2, with 8 bases fitting TRBD1. The CDR3 is made up of 14 amino acids. V trimming: 3 bases; J trimming: 8 bases; junction bases outside the gene matches: 8. The V gene's germline CDR1 is SGHTA and CDR2 FQGNSA. The CDR3 DNA reads TGTGCCAGCAGCTTGTTCAGGGGGCCACAAGGCTACACCTTC. Amino acid sequence: CASSLFRGPQGYTF.

The chain uses TRBV6-5 and TRBJ1-2, with unresolved D. Trimming pared 2 bases from V and 9 bases from J, leaving 22 bases between. CDR3 size: 16 residues. Germline V gene data show CDR1 as MNHEY and CDR2 as SVGAGI. The CDR3 nucleotides read TGTGCCAGCAGTTACGGTTCCAGGTCAGAAGAGATTAGCTACACCTTC. Translated: CASSYGSRSEEISYTF.

This chain links TRBV9 with TRBJ2-7, with TRBD2 matching 9 bases. Germline V gives CDR1 SGDLS, CDR2 YYNGEE. J was trimmed by 5 bases and V by 0 bases; bases with no gene match: 6. This CDR3 is 15 amino acids long. Here the CDR3 reads CASSVELAGLNEQYF. The CDR3 bases are TGTGCCAGCAGCGTAGAGCTAGCGGGGTTAAACGAGCAGTACTTC.

The rearrangement uses TRBV29-1 and TRBJ2-7; TRBD2 aligns across 8 bases. CDR1 is SQVTM and CDR2 is ANQGSEA in the germline V gene. With V trimmed by 5 bases and J by 5 bases, 5 bases remained unmatched. This CDR3 region has 12 residues. CDR3 bases: TGCAGCGTTAATAGCGGGGCGGACGAGCAGTACTTC. Translation gives CSVNSGADEQYF.

Of note for this clone: Within the sample, other DNA sequences also encode this same CDR3. The chain uses TRBV7-3 and TRBJ1-1; D gene unclear. Trimming took off 3 bases at V and 1 base at J, with 6 bases between the two ends. CDR1 is SGHTA, CDR2 FQGTGA, per germline. This CDR3 region has 13 residues. The CDR3 sequence is CASSLGSNTEAFF. The CDR3 DNA sequence: TGTGCCAGCAGCTTGGGCTCGAACACTGAAGCTTTCTTT.

This chain uses TRBV4-2 with TRBJ2-3; 13 bases map to TRBD2. Germline CDR1 is LGHNA and CDR2 is YNFKEQ. The CDR3 contains 18 residues. Germline trimming cut 4 bases from V and 5 bases from J; bases unmatched to any gene: 12. The CDR3 DNA follows: TGTGCCAGCAGCCCAGGTGGACTAGCGGGGGCCGGGGGAGATACGCAGTATTTT. Amino acid sequence: CASSPGGLAGAGGDTQYF.

This clone is a singleton in its sample. V and J are TRBV27 and TRBJ2-6; 7 positions agree with TRBD1. V was pared by 7 bases and J by 0 bases, with 6 bases of the junction left unmatched. The CDR3 extends over 16 amino acids. Germline V gives CDR1 MNHEY, CDR2 SMNVEV (reference sequence). In DNA form, the CDR3 reads TGTGCCAGCACCAGGGGGTCCTTCTCTGGGGCCAACGTCCTGACTTTC. Translation gives CASTRGSFSGANVLTF.

The rearrangement joins TRBV15 to TRBJ1-2, with a possible D match to TRBD1 (6 bases). Trimming left V 3 bases short and J 7 bases short, with 9 bases between. This CDR3 is 12 amino acids long. In germline, CDR1 is LNHNV, CDR2 YYDKDF (reference sequence). CDR3 sequence: CATSSGGLGYTF. The CDR3 DNA sequence: TGTGCCACCAGCAGCGGGGGGCTTGGCTACACCTTC. Full variable domain (remainder filled in from reference TRBV15 and TRBJ1-2): DAMVIQNPRYQVTQFGKPVTLSCSQTLNHNVMYWYQQKSSQAPKLLFHYYDKDFNNEADTPDNFQSRRPNTSFCFLDIRSPGLGDTAMYLCATSSGGLGYTFGSGTRLTVV.

As to this clone: The same CDR3 can be traced to other DNA sequences in this sample. V usage is TRBV28 and J usage is TRBJ1-2; 9 positions match TRBD1. This CDR3 comprises 13 residues. The V and J ends lost 5 bases and 5 bases, in that order; junction bases with no gene match: 3. Germline V lookup: CDR1 MDHEN, CDR2 SYDVKM. For the CDR3, the DNA is TGTGCCAGCAGTCCCGGACAGGGGTATGGCTACACCTTC. Translating gives CASSPGQGYGYTF.